A selection of T cell receptor beta chains follows, all from one sample in a study of blood T cell repertoires in COVID-19. The assay was immunoSEQ multiplex PCR, and TCRdb's table has in-frame clones only and misses some. The data hold around 70,000 clones, with 82% observed a single time. Sequencing was performed on peripheral blood. These receptor sequences come from a man in his 60s with acute or convalescent COVID-19. Each CDR3 is given with its conserved first and last residue. Each record gives: clone size, D gene, V gene, J gene, CDR3 DNA, CDR3 protein. A D gene is named only where the DNA matches it firmly. Clone size appears in some rows only: once, few, many, or a class for an expanded clone.

clone_size: .; d_call: .; v_call: TRBV10-3; j_call: TRBJ2-3; cdr3_nt: TGTGCCACCCACCAGGGTCCCGGCGATGGGGGCACAGATACGCAGTATTTT; cdr3_aa: CATHQGPGDGGTDTQYF
clone_size: .; d_call: TRBD1; v_call: TRBV6-6; j_call: TRBJ1-1; cdr3_nt: TGTGCCAGCAGATCGCCGGGACAGGGAGGAATCACTGAAGCTTTCTTT; cdr3_aa: CASRSPGQGGITEAFF
clone_size: few; d_call: .; v_call: TRBV4-1; j_call: TRBJ1-4; cdr3_nt: TGCGCCAGCAGCCAAGATCCCGGCGGCCTTCTGTTTTTT; cdr3_aa: CASSQDPGGLLFF
clone_size: .; d_call: TRBD2; v_call: TRBV9; j_call: TRBJ2-2; cdr3_nt: TGTGCCAGCAGCGTAGTTGAGCGGGGGAACGGGGAGCTGTTTTTT; cdr3_aa: CASSVVERGNGELFF
clone_size: few; d_call: TRBD2; v_call: TRBV5-4; j_call: TRBJ2-1; cdr3_nt: TGTGCCAGCAGCCTGGCGACTAGCCGGGGGGGCAATGAGCAGTTCTTC; cdr3_aa: CASSLATSRGGNEQFF
clone_size: .; d_call: TRBD1; v_call: TRBV19; j_call: TRBJ1-1; cdr3_nt: TGTGCCAGTAGACTGACAGGGGGCACTGAAGCTTTCTTT; cdr3_aa: CASRLTGGTEAFF
clone_size: .; d_call: .; v_call: TRBV6-1; j_call: TRBJ1-6; cdr3_nt: TGTGCCAGCAGTGAAAGTGGGGCCCCGGCCCCCAATTCACCCCTCCACTTT; cdr3_aa: CASSESGAPAPNSPLHF
clone_size: .; d_call: .; v_call: TRBV5-6; j_call: TRBJ2-5; cdr3_nt: TGTGCCAGCAGCTTTAATGGGGGCCAGGAGACCCAGTACTTC; cdr3_aa: CASSFNGGQETQYF
clone_size: .; d_call: .; v_call: TRBV7-2; j_call: TRBJ2-5; cdr3_nt: TGTGCCAGCAGCCAGGGGGAGACCCAGTACTTC; cdr3_aa: CASSQGETQYF
clone_size: .; d_call: .; v_call: TRBV6-5; j_call: TRBJ2-7; cdr3_nt: TGTGCCAGCAGAAGTGGACAGACCTACGAGCAGTACTTC; cdr3_aa: CASRSGQTYEQYF
clone_size: once; d_call: TRBD2; v_call: TRBV5-6; j_call: TRBJ2-5; cdr3_nt: TGTGCCAGCAGCTCCTCAGGACAGCGGGGGGTCCAAGAGACCCAGTACTTC; cdr3_aa: CASSSSGQRGVQETQYF
clone_size: .; d_call: .; v_call: TRBV30; j_call: TRBJ1-2; cdr3_nt: TGTGCCTGGAGAGGGGACAAAGTTCCCGCTCGGGGCTACACCTTC; cdr3_aa: CAWRGDKVPARGYTF
clone_size: .; d_call: .; v_call: TRBV12-3/TRBV12-4; j_call: TRBJ1-6; cdr3_nt: TGTGCCAGCAGTTTTCCGGGTGCACCCCTCCACTTT; cdr3_aa: CASSFPGAPLHF
clone_size: .; d_call: TRBD2; v_call: TRBV7-2; j_call: TRBJ2-3; cdr3_nt: TGTGCCAGCAGCCGCAGCGGGGGGGCGGCAGATACGCAGTATTTT; cdr3_aa: CASSRSGGAADTQYF
clone_size: .; d_call: .; v_call: TRBV5-1; j_call: TRBJ1-6; cdr3_nt: TGCGCCAGCAGTCCGCAAGCGGGGCGGAATAATTCACCCCTCCACTTT; cdr3_aa: CASSPQAGRNNSPLHF
clone_size: .; d_call: TRBD1; v_call: TRBV29-1; j_call: TRBJ2-7; cdr3_nt: TGCAGCGTTGAAGGGACAGGGGGCTACGAGCAGTACTTC; cdr3_aa: CSVEGTGGYEQYF
clone_size: .; d_call: .; v_call: TRBV5-1; j_call: TRBJ2-3; cdr3_nt: TGCGCCAGCAGCTTGGGTGGAGTCATAAGCACAGATACGCAGTATTTT; cdr3_aa: CASSLGGVISTDTQYF
clone_size: .; d_call: .; v_call: TRBV7-9; j_call: TRBJ1-1; cdr3_nt: TGTGCCAGCAGCTTGGGTAGTACAGGGTTGAACACTGAAGCTTTCTTT; cdr3_aa: CASSLGSTGLNTEAFF
clone_size: once; d_call: .; v_call: TRBV29-1; j_call: TRBJ1-1; cdr3_nt: TGCAGCGTTGTGGAGAGGGTGGGCACTGAAGCTTTCTTT; cdr3_aa: CSVVERVGTEAFF
clone_size: .; d_call: .; v_call: TRBV2; j_call: TRBJ1-2; cdr3_nt: TGTGCCAGCAGTGGACAGAGCTTGGGCTACACCTTC; cdr3_aa: CASSGQSLGYTF
clone_size: few; d_call: .; v_call: TRBV11-2; j_call: TRBJ1-2; cdr3_nt: TGTGCCAGCAACAGGCTCACTAACTATGGCTACACCTTC; cdr3_aa: CASNRLTNYGYTF
clone_size: .; d_call: .; v_call: TRBV4-3; j_call: TRBJ1-2; cdr3_nt: TGCGCCAGCAGCCCTTCTACGGAGAACTGGTATGGCTACACCTTC; cdr3_aa: CASSPSTENWYGYTF
clone_size: .; d_call: .; v_call: TRBV11-1; j_call: TRBJ2-2; cdr3_nt: TGTGCCAGCAGCTACAGGGGGGGCACCGGGGAGCTGTTTTTT; cdr3_aa: CASSYRGGTGELFF
clone_size: .; d_call: TRBD1; v_call: TRBV6-5; j_call: TRBJ2-7; cdr3_nt: TGTGCCAGCAGTACCACCGGGACAGGGCAATACGAGCAGTACTTC; cdr3_aa: CASSTTGTGQYEQYF
clone_size: .; d_call: .; v_call: TRBV5-6; j_call: TRBJ1-5; cdr3_nt: TGTGCCAGCAGCTTGGGGCTCCCCTCGGGTAATCAGCCCCAGCATTTT; cdr3_aa: CASSLGLPSGNQPQHF
clone_size: .; d_call: .; v_call: TRBV30; j_call: TRBJ1-4; cdr3_nt: TGTGCCTGGAGTGGGGGTAGGGAGGGTGAAAAACTGTTTTTT; cdr3_aa: CAWSGGREGEKLFF
clone_size: .; d_call: .; v_call: TRBV18; j_call: TRBJ1-5; cdr3_nt: TGTGCCAGCTCGGTAGATAGCAATCAGCCCCAGCATTTT; cdr3_aa: CASSVDSNQPQHF
clone_size: .; d_call: .; v_call: TRBV29-1; j_call: TRBJ1-1; cdr3_nt: TGCAGCGTCCAGGGTGTGGCTGGCACTGAAGCTTTCTTT; cdr3_aa: CSVQGVAGTEAFF
clone_size: .; d_call: TRBD1; v_call: TRBV7-2; j_call: TRBJ2-7; cdr3_nt: TGTGCCAGCAGCCGCGACAGGGTCTACGAGCAGTACTTC; cdr3_aa: CASSRDRVYEQYF
clone_size: .; d_call: .; v_call: TRBV5-5; j_call: TRBJ2-2; cdr3_nt: TGTGCCAGCAGCGGAATCGACAGGCCGAACACCGGGGAGCTGTTTTTT; cdr3_aa: CASSGIDRPNTGELFF
clone_size: .; d_call: .; v_call: TRBV4-3; j_call: TRBJ2-3; cdr3_nt: TGCGCCAGCAGCCAAGAGAGAGGTAGCTTCGATACGCAGTATTTT; cdr3_aa: CASSQERGSFDTQYF
clone_size: .; d_call: .; v_call: TRBV10-3; j_call: TRBJ1-1; cdr3_nt: TGTGCCATCAGTGATAACACAGTCACTGAAGCTTTCTTT; cdr3_aa: CAISDNTVTEAFF
clone_size: .; d_call: TRBD1; v_call: TRBV5-5; j_call: TRBJ1-2; cdr3_nt: TGTGCCAGCAGCTTGGGGGACAGCCCTAACTATGGCTACACCTTC; cdr3_aa: CASSLGDSPNYGYTF
clone_size: .; d_call: .; v_call: TRBV19; j_call: TRBJ1-2; cdr3_nt: TGTGCCAGTAGTCTTAGTTCCATCGCAAACTATGGCTACACCTTC; cdr3_aa: CASSLSSIANYGYTF
clone_size: .; d_call: .; v_call: TRBV6-2/TRBV6-3; j_call: TRBJ1-5; cdr3_nt: TGTGCCAGCAGTCGACTAAACCGCAATCAGCCCCAGCATTTT; cdr3_aa: CASSRLNRNQPQHF
clone_size: once; d_call: .; v_call: TRBV30; j_call: TRBJ1-6; cdr3_nt: TGTGCCCGCTCGGAGGGTAGTAATTCACCCCTCCACTTT; cdr3_aa: CARSEGSNSPLHF
clone_size: once; d_call: .; v_call: TRBV5-1; j_call: TRBJ2-6; cdr3_nt: TGCGCCAGCAGAGCTCGCCGGGGAGGAGACGAGAGCTCTGGGGCCAACGTCCTGACTTTC; cdr3_aa: CASRARRGGDESSGANVLTF
clone_size: .; d_call: .; v_call: TRBV5-5; j_call: TRBJ1-6; cdr3_nt: TGTGCCAGCAGCTTGGGTTCCCAGGCCATACTCAATTCACCCCTCCACTTT; cdr3_aa: CASSLGSQAILNSPLHF
clone_size: .; d_call: .; v_call: TRBV10-3; j_call: TRBJ1-1; cdr3_nt: TGTGCCATCACTACAGGGAGAGAGACTGAAGCTTTCTTT; cdr3_aa: CAITTGRETEAFF
clone_size: .; d_call: TRBD2; v_call: TRBV5-4; j_call: TRBJ2-2; cdr3_nt: TGTGCCAGCAGCTCAGGGACTAGCGAGGGCGGGGAGCTGTTTTTT; cdr3_aa: CASSSGTSEGGELFF
clone_size: .; d_call: .; v_call: TRBV5-8; j_call: TRBJ2-3; cdr3_nt: TGTGCCAGCAGCTTAGGGGCAGTAAGCACAGATACGCAGTATTTT; cdr3_aa: CASSLGAVSTDTQYF
clone_size: .; d_call: TRBD1; v_call: TRBV10-2; j_call: TRBJ2-6; cdr3_nt: TGCGCCAGCCGCGGGACAGGGCCCTCTGGGGCCAACGTCCTGACTTTC; cdr3_aa: CASRGTGPSGANVLTF
clone_size: once; d_call: .; v_call: TRBV6-5; j_call: TRBJ1-2; cdr3_nt: TGTGCCAGCAGTTACGCGGACAGCGCGAACTATGGCTACACCTTC; cdr3_aa: CASSYADSANYGYTF
clone_size: once; d_call: TRBD1; v_call: TRBV30; j_call: TRBJ1-2; cdr3_nt: TGTGCCTGGGGGAAGGGACAGGGAGTTGGCTACACCTTC; cdr3_aa: CAWGKGQGVGYTF
clone_size: once; d_call: .; v_call: TRBV7-2; j_call: TRBJ2-2; cdr3_nt: TGTGCCAGCAGCTTATTCTACGGTAACACCGGGGAGCTGTTTTTT; cdr3_aa: CASSLFYGNTGELFF
clone_size: .; d_call: .; v_call: TRBV12-3/TRBV12-4; j_call: TRBJ1-1; cdr3_nt: TGTGCCAGCACCCGCAGGCTTTCTGAAGCTTTCTTT; cdr3_aa: CASTRRLSEAFF
clone_size: .; d_call: .; v_call: TRBV18; j_call: TRBJ2-2; cdr3_nt: TGTGCCAGCTCACCACTTGGACAGCTGAACACCGGGGAGCTGTTTTTT; cdr3_aa: CASSPLGQLNTGELFF